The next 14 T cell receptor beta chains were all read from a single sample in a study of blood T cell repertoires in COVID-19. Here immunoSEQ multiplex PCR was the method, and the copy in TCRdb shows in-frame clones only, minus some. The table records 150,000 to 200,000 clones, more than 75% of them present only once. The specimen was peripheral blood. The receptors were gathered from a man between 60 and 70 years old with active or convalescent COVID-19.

CDR3 sequence: CASSFMDSGGWNTQYF. In DNA, the CDR3 is TGTGCCAGCAGCTTTATGGACAGCGGGGGCTGGAATACGCAGTATTTT. This chain connects TRBV11-2 to TRBJ2-3, with TRBD2 matching over 8 bases. This CDR3 is built from 16 residues. Germline CDR1 is SGHAT and CDR2 is FQNNGV. V dropped 3 bases and J dropped 7; count of bases not matched to a gene: 12.

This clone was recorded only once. As DNA, the CDR3 is TGTGCTGAACTAGGGGACAGGCCCTATGGCTACACCTTC. This sequence encodes CAELGDRPYGYTF. V usage is TRBV2 and J usage is TRBJ1-2, with 8 bases that match TRBD1. Per germline, CDR1 SNHLY and CDR2 FYNNEI. This CDR3 is built from 13 residues.

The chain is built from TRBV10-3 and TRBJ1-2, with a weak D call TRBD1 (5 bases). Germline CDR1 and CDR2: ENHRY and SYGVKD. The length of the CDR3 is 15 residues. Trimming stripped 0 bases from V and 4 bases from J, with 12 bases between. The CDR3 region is CAISESAGNGYGYTF. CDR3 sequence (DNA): TGTGCCATCAGTGAGTCGGCAGGGAACGGCTATGGCTACACCTTC.

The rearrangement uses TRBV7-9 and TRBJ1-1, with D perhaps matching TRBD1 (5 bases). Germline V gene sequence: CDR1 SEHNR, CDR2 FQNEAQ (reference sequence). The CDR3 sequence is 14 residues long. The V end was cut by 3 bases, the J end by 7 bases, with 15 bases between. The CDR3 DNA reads TGTGCCAGCAGCTTGTGGGGGGAGGATGGTGAAGCTTTCTTT. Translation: CASSLWGEDGEAFF.

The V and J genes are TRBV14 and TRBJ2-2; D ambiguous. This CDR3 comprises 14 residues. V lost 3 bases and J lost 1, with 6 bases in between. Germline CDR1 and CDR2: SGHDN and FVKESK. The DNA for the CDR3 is TGTGCCAGCAGCCAGCAGGTGAACACCGGGGAGCTGTTTTTT. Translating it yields CASSQQVNTGELFF.

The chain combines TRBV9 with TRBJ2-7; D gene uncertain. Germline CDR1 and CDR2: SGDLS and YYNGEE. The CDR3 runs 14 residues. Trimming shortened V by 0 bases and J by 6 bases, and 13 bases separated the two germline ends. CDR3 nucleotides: TGTGCCAGCAGCGTAGGAGGAAGTAATCTCGAGCAGTACTTC. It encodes CASSVGGSNLEQYF.

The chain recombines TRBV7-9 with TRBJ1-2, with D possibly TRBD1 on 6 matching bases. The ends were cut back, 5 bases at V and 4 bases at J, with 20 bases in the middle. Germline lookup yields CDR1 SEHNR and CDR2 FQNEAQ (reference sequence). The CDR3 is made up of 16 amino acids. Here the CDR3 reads CASSPIGTQKVYGYTF. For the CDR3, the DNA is TGTGCCAGCAGCCCCATCGGGACACAGAAGGTCTATGGCTACACCTTC. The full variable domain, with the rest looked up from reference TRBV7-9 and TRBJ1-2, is DTGVSQNPRHKITKRGQNVTFRCDPISEHNRLYWYRQTLGQGPEFLTYFQNEAQLEKSRLLSDRFSAERPKGSFSTLEIQRTEQGDSAMYLCASSPIGTQKVYGYTFGSGTRLTVV.

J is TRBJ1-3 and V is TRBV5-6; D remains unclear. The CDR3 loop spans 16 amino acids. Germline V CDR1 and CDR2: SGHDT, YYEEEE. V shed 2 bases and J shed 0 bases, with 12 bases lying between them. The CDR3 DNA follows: TGTGCCAGCAGCTTAACCTCCGCGAGCTCTGGAAACACCATATATTTT. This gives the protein CASSLTSASSGNTIYF.

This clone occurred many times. CDR3 coding DNA: TGCAGCGCCGTAGGACTGGCAAATGAGCAGTTCTTC. It is translated as CSAVGLANEQFF. This chain uses TRBV29-1 with TRBJ2-1, with D possibly being TRBD2 (5 bases). This CDR3 contains 12 residues. The V gene lost 7 bases and the J gene lost 7 bases, with 14 bases spanning the gap. Germline V gene sequence: CDR1 SQVTM, CDR2 ANQGSEA.

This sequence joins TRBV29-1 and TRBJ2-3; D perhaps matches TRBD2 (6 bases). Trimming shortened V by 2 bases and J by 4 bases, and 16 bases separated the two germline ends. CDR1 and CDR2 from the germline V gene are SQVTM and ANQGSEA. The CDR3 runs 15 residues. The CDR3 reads CSVESGGGGSDTQYF. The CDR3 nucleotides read TGCAGCGTTGAATCCGGTGGGGGAGGCTCAGATACGCAGTATTTT.

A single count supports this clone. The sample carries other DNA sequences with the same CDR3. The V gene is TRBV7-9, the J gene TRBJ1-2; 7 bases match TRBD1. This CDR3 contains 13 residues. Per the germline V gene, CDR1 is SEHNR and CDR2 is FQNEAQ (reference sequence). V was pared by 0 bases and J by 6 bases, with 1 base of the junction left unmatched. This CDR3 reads CASSLAQGDGYTF. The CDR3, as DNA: TGTGCCAGCAGCTTAGCTCAGGGGGATGGCTACACCTTC.

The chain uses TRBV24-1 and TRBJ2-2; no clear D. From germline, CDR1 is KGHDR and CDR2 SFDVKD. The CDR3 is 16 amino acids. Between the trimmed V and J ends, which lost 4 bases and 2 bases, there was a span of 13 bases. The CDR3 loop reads CATSDPRTPNTGELFF. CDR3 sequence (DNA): TGTGCCACCAGTGACCCACGCACACCAAACACCGGGGAGCTGTTTTTT.

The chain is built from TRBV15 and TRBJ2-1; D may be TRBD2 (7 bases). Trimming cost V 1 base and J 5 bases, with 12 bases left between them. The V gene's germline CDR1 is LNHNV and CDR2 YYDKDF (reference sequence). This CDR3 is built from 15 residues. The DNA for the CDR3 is TGTGCCACCAGCAGAGCGGGGGGCGGAAACAATGAGCAGTTCTTC. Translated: CATSRAGGGNNEQFF.

The CDR3 DNA sequence: TGTGCCAGCAGCCCGAGGACAGGGGGAACGGTAGCTTTCTTT. Its translation: CASSPRTGGTVAFF. This chain links TRBV3-1 (or the pseudogene TRBV3-2) with TRBJ1-1; 10 nucleotides agree with TRBD1. The junction had 9 bases not matched to a gene; V was cut back by 4 bases and J by 10 bases. CDR1 and CDR2 from the germline V gene are LGHDT and YNNKEL (reference sequence). This CDR3 is built from 14 residues.